The clone carrying this T cell receptor beta chain was seen a few times. Its antigen is not known. The data are from a study of T cells in Graves' hyperthyroidism and ophthalmopathy. Whole-study findings and limits: Stable hyperthyroidism was separated from ophthalmopathy by a model based on 13 V-J features. With a median lead of 6.5 months before onset, the model predicted ophthalmopathy. Most thyroid clonotypes expanded above 0.001 were also detected in blood.

Using RNA transcripts as the source, TCR beta CDR3 regions were amplified. During a first-round RT-PCR of the TCR CDR3, the HTBI primer set was used. TCRdb ran MiXCR on the multiplex PCR reads and lists one entry per CDR3 protein. This table has 450,000 to 500,000 distinct CDR3 sequences, around a fifth appearing once. PBMCs were derived from around 10 ml fresh peripheral blood. Sequencing was carried out using blood. The TCR originated in a woman aged 70-85 years with Graves' ophthalmopathy.

The CDR3 bases are TGCGCCAGCAGCTACCGGGACAGGGGTATCTACGAGCAGTACTTC. It yields the protein CASSYRDRGIYEQYF. This chain uses TRBV5-1 with TRBJ2-7; TRBD1 matches 10 bases. The CDR3 loop spans 15 amino acids. V shed 3 bases and J 3 bases; nucleotides not matched to a gene: 6. Germline-derived CDR1 and CDR2 are SGHRS and YFSETQ.